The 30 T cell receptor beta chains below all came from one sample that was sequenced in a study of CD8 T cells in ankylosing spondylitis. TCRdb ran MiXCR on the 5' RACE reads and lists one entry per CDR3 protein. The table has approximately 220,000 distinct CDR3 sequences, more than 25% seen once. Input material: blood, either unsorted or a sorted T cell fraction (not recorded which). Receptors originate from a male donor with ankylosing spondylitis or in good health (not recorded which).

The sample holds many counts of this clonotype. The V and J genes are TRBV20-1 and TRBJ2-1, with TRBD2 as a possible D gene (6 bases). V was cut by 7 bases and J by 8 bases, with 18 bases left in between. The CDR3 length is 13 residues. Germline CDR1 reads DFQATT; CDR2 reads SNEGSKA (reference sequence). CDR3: CSVRDPWRDEQFF. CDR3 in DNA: TGCAGTGTTAGGGACCCCTGGAGGGATGAGCAGTTCTTC.

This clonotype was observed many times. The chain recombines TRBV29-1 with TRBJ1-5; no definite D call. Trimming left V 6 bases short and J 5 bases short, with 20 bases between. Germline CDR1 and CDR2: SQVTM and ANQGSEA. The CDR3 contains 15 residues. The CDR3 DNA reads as TGCAGCGTATCGACAAATAAGGGCGCAGATCAGCCCCAGCATTTT. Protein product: CSVSTNKGADQPQHF.

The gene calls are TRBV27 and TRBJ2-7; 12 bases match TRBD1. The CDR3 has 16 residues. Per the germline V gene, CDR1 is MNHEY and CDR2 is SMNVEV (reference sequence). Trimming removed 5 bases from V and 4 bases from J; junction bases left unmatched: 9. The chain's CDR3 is CASSLAGDRGRYEQYF. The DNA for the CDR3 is TGTGCCAGCAGTCTCGCCGGGGACAGGGGGCGTTACGAGCAGTACTTC.

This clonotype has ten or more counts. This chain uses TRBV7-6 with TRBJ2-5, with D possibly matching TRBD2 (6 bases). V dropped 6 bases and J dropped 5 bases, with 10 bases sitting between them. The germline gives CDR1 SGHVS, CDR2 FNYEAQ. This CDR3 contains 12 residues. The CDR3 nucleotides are TGTGCCAGCAGGAGACTAGAGGAGACCCAGTACTTC. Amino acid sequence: CASRRLEETQYF.

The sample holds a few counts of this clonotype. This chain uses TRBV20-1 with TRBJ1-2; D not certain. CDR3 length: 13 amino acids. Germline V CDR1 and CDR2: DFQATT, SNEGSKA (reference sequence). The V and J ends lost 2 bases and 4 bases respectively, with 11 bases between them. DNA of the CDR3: TGCAGTGCTAGATTGGGAGATTCCTATGGCTACACCTTC. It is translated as CSARLGDSYGYTF.

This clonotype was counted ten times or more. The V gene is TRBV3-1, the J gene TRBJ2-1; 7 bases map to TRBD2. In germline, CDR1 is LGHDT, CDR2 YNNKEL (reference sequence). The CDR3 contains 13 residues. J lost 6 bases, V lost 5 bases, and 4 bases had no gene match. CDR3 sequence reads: CASSNLAANEQFF. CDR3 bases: TGTGCCAGCAGCAATCTAGCGGCCAATGAGCAGTTCTTC.

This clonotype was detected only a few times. CDR3 in amino acids: CSARHSSGANVLTF. The CDR3 region has the DNA TGCAGTGCTAGACATTCCTCTGGGGCCAACGTCCTGACTTTC. V gene TRBV20-1 combines with J gene TRBJ2-6; the D is unclear. This CDR3 contains 14 residues. V was pared by 2 bases and J by 0 bases, with 5 bases between. Germline V gene data show CDR1 as DFQATT and CDR2 as SNEGSKA (reference sequence).

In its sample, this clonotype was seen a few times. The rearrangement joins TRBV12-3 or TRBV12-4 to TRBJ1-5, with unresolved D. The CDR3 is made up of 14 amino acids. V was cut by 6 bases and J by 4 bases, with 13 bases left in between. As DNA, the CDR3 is TGTGCCAGCAGATCGGGTATCTCTAATCAGCCCCAGCATTTT. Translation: CASRSGISNQPQHF.

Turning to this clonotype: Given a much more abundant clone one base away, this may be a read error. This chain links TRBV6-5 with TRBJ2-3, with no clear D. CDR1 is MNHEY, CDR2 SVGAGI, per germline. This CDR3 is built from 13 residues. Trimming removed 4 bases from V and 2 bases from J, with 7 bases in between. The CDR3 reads CASSFEDTDTQYF. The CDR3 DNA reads TGTGCCAGCAGTTTTGAGGACACAGATACGCAGTATTTT.

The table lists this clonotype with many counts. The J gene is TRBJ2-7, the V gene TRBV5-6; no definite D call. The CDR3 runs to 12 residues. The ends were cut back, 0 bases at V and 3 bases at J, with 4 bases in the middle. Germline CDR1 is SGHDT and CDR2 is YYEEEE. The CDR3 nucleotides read TGTGCCAGCAGCTTGGAGGTCTACGAGCAGTACTTC. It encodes CASSLEVYEQYF.

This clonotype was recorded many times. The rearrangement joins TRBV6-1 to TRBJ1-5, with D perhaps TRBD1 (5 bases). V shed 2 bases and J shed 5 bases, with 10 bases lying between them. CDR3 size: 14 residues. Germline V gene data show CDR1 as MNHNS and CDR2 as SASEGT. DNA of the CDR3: TGTGCCAGCAGTGAAATAACAGGCTATCAGCCCCAGCATTTT. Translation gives CASSEITGYQPQHF.

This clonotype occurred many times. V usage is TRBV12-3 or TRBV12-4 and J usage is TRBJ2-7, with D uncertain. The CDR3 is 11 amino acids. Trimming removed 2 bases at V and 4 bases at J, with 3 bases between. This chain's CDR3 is CASSLQYEQYF. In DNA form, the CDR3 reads TGTGCCAGCAGTTTACAGTACGAGCAGTACTTC.

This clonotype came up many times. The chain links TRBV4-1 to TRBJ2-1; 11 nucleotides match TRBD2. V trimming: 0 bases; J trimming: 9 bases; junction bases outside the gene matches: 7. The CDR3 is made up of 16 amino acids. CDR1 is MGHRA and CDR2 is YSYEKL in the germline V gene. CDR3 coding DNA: TGCGCCAGCAGCCAAGAATTAGCGGGAGGGCTGAGTGAGCAGTTCTTC. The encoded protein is CASSQELAGGLSEQFF.

The CDR3, as DNA: TGCAGCGTTGGGTTCACTAATGAAAAACTGTTTTTT. It codes for CSVGFTNEKLFF. The rearrangement uses TRBV29-1 and TRBJ1-4; D is unclear. Trimming removed 4 bases at V and 2 bases at J, with 5 bases between. CDR1 SQVTM and CDR2 ANQGSEA come from the germline V gene. This CDR3 comprises 12 residues. The full variable domain, its missing parts supplied by reference TRBV29-1 and TRBJ1-4, is SAVISQKPSRDICQRGTSLTIQCQVDSQVTMMFWYRQQPGQSLTLIATANQGSEATYESGFVIDKFPISRPNLTFSTLTVSNMSPEDSSIYLCSVGFTNEKLFFGSGTQLSVL.

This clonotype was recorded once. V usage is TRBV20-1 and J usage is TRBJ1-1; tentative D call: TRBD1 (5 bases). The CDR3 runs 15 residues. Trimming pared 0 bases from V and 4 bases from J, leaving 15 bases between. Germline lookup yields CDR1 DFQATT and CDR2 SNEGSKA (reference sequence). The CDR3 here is CSARDYKGKGTEAFF. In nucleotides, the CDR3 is TGCAGTGCTAGAGATTACAAGGGGAAGGGCACTGAAGCTTTCTTT.

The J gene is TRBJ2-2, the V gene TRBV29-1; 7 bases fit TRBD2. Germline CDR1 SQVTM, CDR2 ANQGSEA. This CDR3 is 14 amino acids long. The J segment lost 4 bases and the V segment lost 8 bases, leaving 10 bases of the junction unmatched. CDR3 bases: TGCAGCACCGCGGGAGACTCGGTCACCGGGGAGCTGTTTTTT. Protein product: CSTAGDSVTGELFF.

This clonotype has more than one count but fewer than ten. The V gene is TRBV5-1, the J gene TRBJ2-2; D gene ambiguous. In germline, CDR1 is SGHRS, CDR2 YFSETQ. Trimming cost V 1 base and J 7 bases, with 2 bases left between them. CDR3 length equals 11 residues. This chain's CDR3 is CASSLIGELFF. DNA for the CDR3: TGCGCCAGCAGCTTGATCGGGGAGCTGTTTTTT.

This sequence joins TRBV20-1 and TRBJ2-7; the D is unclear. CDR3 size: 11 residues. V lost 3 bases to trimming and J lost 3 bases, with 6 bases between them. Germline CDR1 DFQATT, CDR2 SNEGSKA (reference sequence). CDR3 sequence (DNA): TGCAGTGCTAGGGAAAGCTACGAGCAGTACTTC. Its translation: CSARESYEQYF.

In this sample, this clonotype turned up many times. The CDR3 DNA is TGTGCCAGCAGCCCGTCGGGACAGGGGTGCAATCAGCCCCAGCATTTT. Encoded protein: CASSPSGQGCNQPQHF. This chain joins TRBV11-3 and TRBJ1-5; the match to TRBD1 covers 10 bases. The V gene's germline CDR1 is SGHNT and CDR2 YENEEA. CDR3 size: 16 residues. V trimming: 5 bases; J trimming: 2 bases; junction bases outside the gene matches: 6.

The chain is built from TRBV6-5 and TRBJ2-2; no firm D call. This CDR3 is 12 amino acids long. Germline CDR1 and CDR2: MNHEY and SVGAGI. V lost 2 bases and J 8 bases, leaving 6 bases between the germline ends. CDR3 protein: CASSYGFGELFF. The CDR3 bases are TGTGCCAGCAGTTACGGGTTTGGGGAGCTGTTTTTT.

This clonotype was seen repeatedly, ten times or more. CDR3 DNA: TGTGCCAGCAGTTCAGACAACGGTGCAATGGATGAGCAGTTCTTC. Its translation: CASSSDNGAMDEQFF. V is TRBV6-2 or TRBV6-3 and J is TRBJ2-1, with unresolved D. Germline V lookup: CDR1 MNHEY, CDR2 SVGEGT. Trimming left V 4 bases short and J 8 bases short, with 18 bases between. The CDR3 runs 15 residues.

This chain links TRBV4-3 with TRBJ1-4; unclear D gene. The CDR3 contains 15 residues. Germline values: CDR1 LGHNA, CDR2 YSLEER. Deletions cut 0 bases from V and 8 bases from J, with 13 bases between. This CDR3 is CASSQEARIWEKLFF. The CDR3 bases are TGCGCCAGCAGCCAAGAGGCGCGGATCTGGGAAAAACTGTTTTTT.

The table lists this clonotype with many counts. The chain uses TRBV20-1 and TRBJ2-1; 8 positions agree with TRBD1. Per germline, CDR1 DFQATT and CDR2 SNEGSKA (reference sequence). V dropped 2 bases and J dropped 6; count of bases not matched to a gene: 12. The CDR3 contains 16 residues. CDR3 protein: CSARRNRGFLVNEQFF. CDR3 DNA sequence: TGCAGTGCTAGACGAAACAGGGGGTTCTTGGTCAATGAGCAGTTCTTC.

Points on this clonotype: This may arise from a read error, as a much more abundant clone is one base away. CDR3 sequence reads: CASRITGMNSEAFF. The CDR3 bases are TGTGCCAGCAGGATTACGGGTATGAACTCTGAAGCTTTCTTT. The V call is TRBV12-3 or TRBV12-4, the J call TRBJ1-1; D not resolved. CDR3 length: 14 amino acids.

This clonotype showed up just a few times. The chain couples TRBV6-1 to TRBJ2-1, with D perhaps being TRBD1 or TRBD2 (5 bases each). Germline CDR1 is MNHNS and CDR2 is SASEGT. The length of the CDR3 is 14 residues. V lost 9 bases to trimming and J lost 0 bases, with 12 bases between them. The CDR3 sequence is CASCGGASYNEQFF. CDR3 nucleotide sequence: TGTGCCAGTTGTGGGGGAGCCTCCTACAATGAGCAGTTCTTC.

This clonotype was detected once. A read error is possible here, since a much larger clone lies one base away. Written as DNA, the CDR3 is TGCGCCAGCAGCCAAGATCGCGCTAGCGATACATGGGCCTACGAGCAGTACTTC. Its translation is CASSQDRASDTWAYEQYF. The genes are TRBV4-3 and TRBJ2-7; D may be TRBD2 (6 bases). This CDR3 is 18 amino acids long. CDR1 LGHNA and CDR2 YSLEER come from the germline V gene. V was pared by 0 bases and J by 2 bases, with 20 bases between.

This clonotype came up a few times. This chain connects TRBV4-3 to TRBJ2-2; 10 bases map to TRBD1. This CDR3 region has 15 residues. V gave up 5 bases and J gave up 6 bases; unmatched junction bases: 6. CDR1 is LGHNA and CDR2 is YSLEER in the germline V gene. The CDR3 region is CASSWADRGPGELFF. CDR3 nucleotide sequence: TGCGCCAGCAGCTGGGCCGACAGGGGGCCCGGGGAGCTGTTTTTT.

The CDR3 sequence is CSAGRVTGTDTQYF. The CDR3, as DNA: TGCAGTGCTGGAAGGGTCACGGGCACAGATACGCAGTATTTT. This chain links TRBV20-1 with TRBJ2-3, with D hard to call. Germline CDR1 is DFQATT and CDR2 is SNEGSKA (reference sequence). The CDR3 is 14 amino acids. V lost 5 bases and J 1 base, leaving 13 bases between the germline ends.

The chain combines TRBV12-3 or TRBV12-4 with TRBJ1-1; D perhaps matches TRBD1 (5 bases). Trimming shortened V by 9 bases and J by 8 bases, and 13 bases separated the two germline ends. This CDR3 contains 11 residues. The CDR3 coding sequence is TGTGCCAGATCCCCCGGGACGGAAGCTTTCTTT. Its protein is CARSPGTEAFF.

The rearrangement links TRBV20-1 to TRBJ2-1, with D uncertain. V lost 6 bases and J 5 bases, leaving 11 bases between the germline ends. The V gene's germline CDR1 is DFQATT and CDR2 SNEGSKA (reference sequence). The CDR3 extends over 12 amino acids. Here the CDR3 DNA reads TGCAGTGCCCGCGAAGCTCACAATGAGCAGTTCTTC. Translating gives CSAREAHNEQFF.